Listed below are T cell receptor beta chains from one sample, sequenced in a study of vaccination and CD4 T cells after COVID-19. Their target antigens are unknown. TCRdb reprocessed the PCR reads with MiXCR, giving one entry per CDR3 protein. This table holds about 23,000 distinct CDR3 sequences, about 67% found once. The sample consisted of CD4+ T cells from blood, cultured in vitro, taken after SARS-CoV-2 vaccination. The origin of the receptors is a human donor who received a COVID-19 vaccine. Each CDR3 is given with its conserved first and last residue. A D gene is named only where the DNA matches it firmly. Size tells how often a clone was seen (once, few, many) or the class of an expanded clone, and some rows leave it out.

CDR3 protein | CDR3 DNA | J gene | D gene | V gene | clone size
CSATPSGANTGELFF | TGCAGTGCTACCCCCTCGGGAGCGAACACCGGGGAGCTGTTTTTT | TRBJ2-2 | NA | TRBV20-1 | once
CASSPPTGGLSPLHF | TGTGCCAGCTCACCACCGACAGGGGGTCTTTCACCCCTCCACTTT | TRBJ1-6 | TRBD1 | TRBV18 | NA
CASSFSGRSADTQYF | TGTGCCAGCAGCTTTTCGGGGCGTTCAGCAGATACGCAGTATTTT | TRBJ2-3 | NA | TRBV7-8 | few
CASSAGGQGLSGANVLTF | TGTGCCAGCAGCGCTGGAGGACAGGGGCTCTCTGGGGCCAACGTCCTGACTTTC | TRBJ2-6 | NA | TRBV21-1 | few
CSARTGGTEAFF | TGCAGTGCTCGGACAGGAGGGACTGAAGCTTTCTTT | TRBJ1-1 | TRBD1 | TRBV20-1 | NA
CASRRQMNYGYTF | TGTGCCAGTCGTCGGCAGATGAACTATGGCTACACCTTC | TRBJ1-2 | NA | TRBV19 | few
CATSDGAGRGNNEQFF | TGTGCCACCAGTGACGGCGCCGGACGGGGAAACAATGAGCAGTTCTTC | TRBJ2-1 | NA | TRBV24-1 | NA
CASSRVDRGPIAFF | TGTGCCAGCAGCCGAGTCGACAGGGGGCCCATAGCTTTCTTT | TRBJ1-1 | TRBD1 | TRBV12-3/TRBV12-4 | NA
CASGGNTEAFF | TGTGCCAGCGGGGGGAACACTGAAGCTTTCTTT | TRBJ1-1 | NA | TRBV6-1 | NA
CASSLDGGIGYEQYF | TGCGCCAGCAGCTTGGACGGGGGGATTGGGTACGAGCAGTACTTC | TRBJ2-7 | TRBD2 | TRBV5-1 | NA
CASSGRTGNYGYTF | TGTGCCAGCAGTGGGAGGACGGGAAACTATGGCTACACCTTC | TRBJ1-2 | NA | TRBV28 | once
CASSSRGGLAVDTQYF | TGTGCCAGCAGCTCTCGTGGTGGACTAGCGGTAGATACGCAGTATTTT | TRBJ2-3 | TRBD2 | TRBV7-9 | NA
CASSIGGRLYGYTF | TGTGCCAGTAGTATTGGGGGGCGCCTCTATGGCTACACCTTC | TRBJ1-2 | NA | TRBV19 | few
CASSQDPTASGNTIYF | TGCGCCAGCAGCCAAGACCCCACCGCCTCTGGAAACACCATATATTTT | TRBJ1-3 | NA | TRBV4-1 | NA
CASSLVGGMGAQYF | TGTGCCAGCAGTTTAGTAGGGGGTATGGGGGCGCAGTATTTT | TRBJ2-3 | NA | TRBV12-3/TRBV12-4 | NA
CASSVGGVRENSPLHF | TGTGCCAGCAGCGTAGGAGGGGTGAGGGAAAATTCACCCCTCCACTTT | TRBJ1-6 | NA | TRBV9 | NA
CSARGGWGQGDGETQYF | TGCAGTGCTAGAGGAGGTTGGGGGCAGGGGGACGGAGAGACCCAGTACTTC | TRBJ2-5 | TRBD1 | TRBV20-1 | NA
CASSEAVGELFF | TGTGCCAGTAGTGAGGCCGTCGGGGAGCTGTTTTTT | TRBJ2-2 | NA | TRBV19 | NA